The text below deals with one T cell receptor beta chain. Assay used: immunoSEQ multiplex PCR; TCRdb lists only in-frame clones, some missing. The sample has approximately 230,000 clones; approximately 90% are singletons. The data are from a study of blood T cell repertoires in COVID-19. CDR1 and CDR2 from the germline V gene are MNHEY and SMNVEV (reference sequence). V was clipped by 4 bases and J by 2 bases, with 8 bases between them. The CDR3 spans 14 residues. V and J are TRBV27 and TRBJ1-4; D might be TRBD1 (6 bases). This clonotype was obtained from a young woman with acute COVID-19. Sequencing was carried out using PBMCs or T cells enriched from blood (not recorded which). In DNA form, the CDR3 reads TGTGCCAGCAGTTCACAGGGTACTAATGAAAAACTGTTTTTT. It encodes CASSSQGTNEKLFF.